These 25 T cell receptor beta chains originate from one sample sequenced in a study of shared T cell receptors in the human thymus. Here immunoSEQ multiplex PCR was the method, and the copy in TCRdb shows in-frame clones only, minus some. The table lists approximately 730,000 clones, 80% to 90% of them singletons. This sample was shared with a second study, whose subject was human thymus T cells.

The source material was thymocytes. The source of these receptors is a girl in the first two years of life with a congenital heart defect.

The J gene is TRBJ1-6, the V gene TRBV1; the D call in the table, TRBD1, was not verified against the DNA. TRBV1 is a pseudogene. CDR3 length equals 15 residues. In DNA, the CDR3 is TGCACCAGCAGCCAACTGACAGGGTTTAATTCACCCCTCCACTTT. It yields the protein CTSSQLTGFNSPLHF.

The rearrangement uses TRBV21-1 and TRBJ2-7; the D call TRBD1 from the table was never checked on the DNA. TRBV21-1 is a recognized pseudogene. CDR3 length: 15 residues. CDR3 DNA: TGTGCCAGCAGCGCCTGCGAGGGCAGGGGGCACGAGCAGTACTTC. This gives the protein CASSACEGRGHEQYF.

The chain has TRBV11-2 and TRBJ2-7; TRBD1 might be the D (5 bases). The CDR3 extends over 14 amino acids. Germline CDR1 is SGHAT and CDR2 is FQNNGV. The V gene lost 4 bases and the J gene lost 6 bases, with 16 bases spanning the gap. CDR3 sequence (DNA): TGTGCCAGCAGCTCGACCAGGACAACTCTCGAGCAGTACTTC. It yields the protein CASSSTRTTLEQYF.

J is TRBJ2-5 and V is TRBV11-1; D perhaps matches TRBD1 (5 bases). CDR1 SGHAT and CDR2 FQDESV come from the germline V gene (reference sequence). This CDR3 region has 15 residues. Between the trimmed V and J ends, which lost 0 bases and 4 bases, there was a span of 12 bases. The CDR3 here is CASSLALGLGETQYF. CDR3 bases: TGTGCCAGCAGCTTAGCGCTGGGGCTAGGAGAGACCCAGTACTTC.

This clone was picked up one time. The chain has TRBV9 and TRBJ1-2; the match to TRBD1 covers 7 bases. The germline CDR1 and CDR2 sequences are SGDLS and YYNGEE. J was trimmed by 2 bases and V by 2 bases; bases with no gene match: 6. This CDR3 has 15 residues. The CDR3 protein is CASSVRDRKNYGYTF. The CDR3 nucleotides are TGTGCCAGCAGCGTGAGGGACAGAAAGAACTATGGCTACACCTTC.

The V call is TRBV5-4, the J call TRBJ2-7; the D gene is possibly TRBD2 (5 bases). Germline assignment: CDR1 SGHNT and CDR2 YYREEE (reference sequence). V was clipped by 5 bases and J by 3 bases, with 24 bases between them. The CDR3 covers 17 residues. The CDR3 sequence is CASSNTDRRGANYEQYF. As DNA, the CDR3 is TGTGCCAGCAGTAATACCGATCGACGGGGAGCGAACTACGAGCAGTACTTC.

V and J are TRBV12-5 and TRBJ2-7, with D possibly being TRBD1 (6 bases). V lost 5 bases and J lost 1, with 18 bases in between. Per the germline V gene, CDR1 is LGHNT and CDR2 is FRNRAP. The CDR3 is 16 amino acids. Here the CDR3 reads CASGPWVRGCSYEQYF. The CDR3 coding sequence is TGTGCTAGTGGTCCATGGGTGAGGGGGTGTTCCTACGAGCAGTACTTC.

The gene calls are TRBV2 and TRBJ1-1, with 10 bases lining up with TRBD1. The CDR3 has 13 residues. CDR1 is SNHLY and CDR2 is FYNNEI in the germline V gene. V lost 9 bases and J lost 4; bases outside the gene matches: 5. The DNA for the CDR3 is TGTGCCAGTGACAGGGGGCGCGGCACTGAAGCTTTCTTT. Translating gives CASDRGRGTEAFF.

The chain is built from TRBV7-9 and TRBJ1-5, with D perhaps matching TRBD1 (6 bases). Trimming removed 1 base from V and 6 bases from J, with 19 bases in between. The CDR3 totals 17 residues. Germline CDR1 SEHNR, CDR2 FQNEAQ (reference sequence). CDR3 region: CASSLVQGSGVGQPQHF. The CDR3 DNA sequence: TGTGCCAGCAGCTTAGTCCAGGGGAGCGGGGTGGGTCAGCCCCAGCATTTT.

The DNA for the CDR3 is TGTGCCAGCAGCAACCTCTCCCCCCCGGGACTAGCGGGGAGGGGCACAGATACGCAGTATTTT. Translating gives CASSNLSPPGLAGRGTDTQYF. The rearrangement uses TRBV9 and TRBJ2-3, with TRBD2 matching 13 bases. Germline lookup yields CDR1 SGDLS and CDR2 YYNGEE. J lost 1 base, V lost 4 bases, and 18 bases had no gene match. This CDR3 has 21 amino acids.

This chain uses TRBV5-1 with TRBJ2-2; 13 nucleotides line up with TRBD2. This CDR3 region has 16 residues. V dropped 3 bases and J dropped 6; count of bases not matched to a gene: 5. Per germline, CDR1 SGHRS and CDR2 YFSETQ. The CDR3 spells CASSWGLAGKAGELFF. The CDR3 coding sequence is TGCGCCAGCAGCTGGGGACTAGCGGGGAAAGCCGGGGAGCTGTTTTTT.

The V gene is TRBV5-1, the J gene TRBJ1-2; maybe TRBD1 (6 bases). Germline values: CDR1 SGHRS, CDR2 YFSETQ. Deletions cut 0 bases from V and 7 bases from J, with 13 bases between. This CDR3 contains 14 residues. The DNA of the CDR3 is TGCGCCAGCAGCTTGGGCCAGGGGCGGCGTGGCTACACCTTC. It is translated as CASSLGQGRRGYTF.

This clone was counted between two and nine times. The chain employs TRBV2 and TRBJ2-5, with 7 bases identical to TRBD2. The CDR3 sequence is 15 residues long. V dropped 8 bases and J dropped 5; count of bases not matched to a gene: 14. In germline, CDR1 is SNHLY, CDR2 FYNNEI. Written as DNA, the CDR3 is TGTGCCAGCGTATGGAGTGGGGGGGACTGGGAGACCCAGTACTTC. Protein product: CASVWSGGDWETQYF.

The chain uses TRBV5-5 and TRBJ2-4; possible D gene TRBD2, 7 bases. Germline V lookup: CDR1 SGHKS, CDR2 YYEKEE (reference sequence). Trimming pared 2 bases from V and 2 bases from J, leaving 14 bases between. CDR3 length: 16 residues. The CDR3 sequence is CASSLEGGPTKNIQYF. Here the CDR3 DNA reads TGTGCCAGCAGCTTAGAGGGGGGGCCCACCAAAAACATTCAGTACTTC. The variable domain in full, completed from reference TRBV5-5 and TRBJ2-4, reads DAGVTQSPTHLIKTRGQQVTLRCSPISGHKSVSWYQQVLGQGPQFIFQYYEKEERGRGNFPDRFSARQFPNYSSELNVNALLLGDSALYLCASSLEGGPTKNIQYFGAGTRLSVL.

The chain links TRBV4-3 to TRBJ2-3; weak D call: TRBD1 (6 bases). Per the germline V gene, CDR1 is LGHNA and CDR2 is YSLEER. The CDR3 consists of 16 residues. Trimming took off 7 bases at V and 6 bases at J, with 23 bases between the two ends. CDR3: CASNQQDSRRWDTQYF. CDR3 DNA: TGCGCCAGCAACCAGCAGGACAGCCGTCGGTGGGATACGCAGTATTTT.

The J gene is TRBJ1-1, the V gene TRBV4-2, with D perhaps TRBD1 (6 bases). The V end lost 4 bases, the J end lost 2 bases, and 14 bases lay between the germline ends. CDR1 is LGHNA and CDR2 is YNFKEQ in the germline V gene. The length of the CDR3 is 15 residues. The DNA for the CDR3 is TGTGCCAGCAGCCTTTCGGACAGATTTAACACTGAAGCTTTCTTT. Its protein is CASSLSDRFNTEAFF.

This clone was picked up a small number of times. The CDR3, as DNA: TGTGCCATCAGTGATCCTCCTAGCGGGAGCTCCTACGAGCAGTACTTC. It yields the protein CAISDPPSGSSYEQYF. The chain has TRBV10-3 and TRBJ2-7, with 10 positions matching TRBD2. The CDR3 runs to 16 residues. The junction had 5 bases not matched to a gene; V was cut back by 3 bases and J by 0 bases. The germline CDR1 and CDR2 sequences are ENHRY and SYGVKD.

J is TRBJ2-5 and V is TRBV7-9; D may be TRBD1 (6 bases). The CDR3 contains 14 residues. CDR1 is SEHNR and CDR2 is FQNEAQ in the germline V gene (reference sequence). V lost 4 bases, J lost 10 bases, and 19 bases lay in between. CDR3 protein: CASSSILNRVSQYF. CDR3 sequence (DNA): TGTGCCAGCAGCTCGATTCTTAACAGGGTTAGCCAGTACTTC.

This chain connects TRBV7-2 to TRBJ2-1; 7 bases line up with TRBD2. Germline V gene lookup returns CDR1 SGHTA and CDR2 FQGNSA. The CDR3 contains 14 residues. J was trimmed by 9 bases and V by 5 bases; bases with no gene match: 10. CDR3 sequence (DNA): TGTGCCAGCAGCCCACGCCTGGGGGAGGGTGAGCAGTTCTTC. Its translation is CASSPRLGEGEQFF.

The chain uses TRBV4-2 and TRBJ2-1; maybe TRBD1 (6 bases). V was trimmed by 2 bases and J by 7 bases, leaving 12 bases between them. CDR3 length: 14 residues. Germline V gene sequence: CDR1 LGHNA, CDR2 YNFKEQ. CDR3 DNA sequence: TGTGCCAGCAGCCAACAACAGGGTGCAAATGAGCAGTTCTTC. This gives the protein CASSQQQGANEQFF.

CDR3 DNA sequence: TGTGCCATCACAGGGAACCCGCAGGGGGCATCATACGCGAACACTGAAGCTTTCTTT. The encoded protein is CAITGNPQGASYANTEAFF. The rearrangement joins TRBV10-3 to TRBJ1-1, with 8 nucleotides matching TRBD1. The germline V gene encodes CDR1 ENHRY and CDR2 SYGVKD. CDR3 length: 19 amino acids. The V and J ends lost 7 bases and 1 base, in that order; junction bases with no gene match: 20.

The rearrangement uses TRBV7-3 and TRBJ1-1; 9 bases match TRBD1. The ends lost 5 bases at V and 1 base at J; junction bases unmatched: 5. The CDR3 extends over 15 amino acids. Germline V CDR1 and CDR2: SGHTA, FQGTGA. The CDR3 coding sequence is TGTGCCAGCAGCCCGCACAGGGGGCGGAACACTGAAGCTTTCTTT. Protein product: CASSPHRGRNTEAFF.

V usage is TRBV4-1 and J usage is TRBJ2-1, with TRBD2 matching over 14 bases. CDR1 MGHRA and CDR2 YSYEKL come from the germline V gene. Trimming at V came to 3 bases and at J to 0 bases, leaving 13 bases not matched to a gene. The CDR3 is 21 residues long. CDR3 sequence: CASSQRLHRTSGGYSYNEQFF. CDR3 in DNA: TGCGCCAGCAGCCAGAGGTTACATAGGACTAGCGGGGGGTACTCCTACAATGAGCAGTTCTTC.

This sequence joins TRBV4-3 and TRBJ2-7; 7 nucleotides agree with TRBD1. The V segment lost 0 bases and the J segment 3 bases; nucleotides outside the gene matches: 14. This CDR3 is 18 amino acids long. Germline-derived CDR1 and CDR2 are LGHNA and YSLEER. The CDR3 sequence is CASSQDRWGQGDFYEQYF. In DNA, the CDR3 is TGCGCCAGCAGCCAAGATCGGTGGGGCCAGGGGGATTTCTACGAGCAGTACTTC.

The chain couples TRBV6-6 to TRBJ1-2, with no clear D. The V and J ends lost 6 bases and 2 bases respectively, with 19 bases between them. Germline assignment: CDR1 MNHNY and CDR2 SVGAGI (reference sequence). The CDR3 loop spans 16 amino acids. CDR3 region: CASRPPTEPPNYGYTF. The CDR3 nucleotides are TGTGCCAGCAGACCGCCAACAGAGCCCCCGAACTATGGCTACACCTTC.